These 23 T cell receptor beta chains came from one sample sequenced in a study of OX40 agonist ivuxolimab in advanced cancers. Assay: immunoSEQ multiplex PCR; the TCRdb copy retains only in-frame clones and omits some. The top ten hold 20% of the sample, which has around 50,000 clones, around 85% seen once. This specimen was CD4+ or CD8+ T cells sorted from blood, taken in a trial of the OX40 agonist ivuxolimab. The receptors originated from an adult with an advanced solid tumor such as melanoma, head and neck, liver or kidney cancer.

V usage is TRBV5-5 and J usage is TRBJ2-1; tentative D call: TRBD1 (5 bases). Germline CDR1 SGHKS, CDR2 YYEKEE (reference sequence). Trimming took 1 base from V and 2 from J, leaving 13 bases between them. The CDR3 consists of 16 residues. In nucleotides, the CDR3 is TGTGCCAGCAGCTTGAGGGCAGGGTTAGCCTACAATGAGCAGTTCTTC. Translated, it gives CASSLRAGLAYNEQFF.

The chain is built from TRBV30 and TRBJ2-2; 11 bases align to TRBD2. The CDR3 length is 14 residues. CDR1 is GTSNPN and CDR2 is SVGIG in the germline V gene (reference sequence). V was clipped by 7 bases and J by 1 base; unmatched bases: 2. CDR3 in amino acids: CAFGTSGNTGELFF. CDR3 in DNA: TGTGCCTTCGGGACTAGCGGGAACACCGGGGAGCTGTTTTTT. The variable domain in full, with the rest retrieved from reference TRBV30 and TRBJ2-2, is SQTIHQWPATLVQPVGSPLSLECTVEGTSNPNLYWYRQAAGRGLQLLFYSVGIGQISSEVPQNLSASRPQDRQFILSSKKLLLSDSGFYLCAFGTSGNTGELFFGEGSRLTVL.

The chain is built from TRBV5-6 and TRBJ2-7, with 7 bases lining up with TRBD1. This CDR3 comprises 14 residues. Germline V gives CDR1 SGHDT, CDR2 YYEEEE. After removal of 4 bases from V and 2 bases from J, the junction contained 6 bases not matched to a gene. The CDR3 coding sequence is TGTGCCAGCAGCATAGGACAGGCAACCTACGAGCAGTACGTC. The encoded protein is CASSIGQATYEQYV.

The rearrangement links TRBV5-1 to TRBJ2-2, with 11 bases fitting TRBD1. J lost 5 bases, V lost 4 bases, and 4 bases had no gene match. The CDR3 length is 15 residues. CDR1 and CDR2 (germline): SGHRS, YFSETQ. DNA for the CDR3: TGCGCCAGCAGCCCCGGGACAGGGGGTACCGGGGAGCTGTTTTTT. Translation gives CASSPGTGGTGELFF.

The chain employs TRBV19 and TRBJ1-5, with D unresolved. Trimming cost V 3 bases and J 4 bases, with 10 bases left between them. The CDR3 spans 14 residues. Germline CDR1 is LNHDA and CDR2 is SQIVND (reference sequence). The CDR3 here is CASSIPPGNQPQHF. CDR3 DNA: TGTGCCAGTAGTATCCCCCCGGGGAATCAGCCCCAGCATTTT.

The rearrangement links TRBV5-5 to TRBJ2-7, with TRBD2 identical over 11 bases. This CDR3 contains 14 residues. Germline trimming cut 6 bases from V and 1 base from J; bases unmatched to any gene: 3. Looked up from germline, CDR1 is SGHKS and CDR2 is YYEKEE (reference sequence). CDR3 bases: TGTGCCAGCACCCGGACTAGCGGGTCCTACGAGCAGTACGTC. This encodes CASTRTSGSYEQYV.

The sample holds one count of this clone. This chain uses TRBV4-3 with TRBJ2-3, with a possible D match to TRBD2 (5 bases). This CDR3 has 16 amino acids. Trimming shortened V by 4 bases and J by 0 bases, and 14 bases separated the two germline ends. CDR1 and CDR2 (germline): LGHNA, YSLEER. CDR3 protein: CASSLLPRGSTDTQYF. For the CDR3, the DNA is TGCGCCAGCAGCCTCTTGCCTCGGGGTAGCACAGATACGCAGTATTTT.

The genes are TRBV6-5 and TRBJ2-7; D is perhaps TRBD2 (6 bases). The CDR3 loop spans 13 amino acids. With 0 bases removed from V and 6 bases from J, the gap between germline ends came to 9 bases. Germline loops: CDR1 MNHEY, CDR2 SVGAGI. Here the CDR3 DNA reads TGTGCCAGCAGTTACTCGGCGGGAAGCGAGCAGTACTTC. It yields the protein CASSYSAGSEQYF.

V and J are TRBV13 and TRBJ2-4; D might be TRBD1 (5 bases). There are 15 residues in the CDR3. Between the trimmed V and J ends, which lost 5 bases and 0 bases, there was a span of 11 bases. In germline, CDR1 is PRHDT, CDR2 FYEKMQ (reference sequence). CDR3 region: CASSPRALAKNIQYF. Written as DNA, the CDR3 is TGTGCCAGCAGCCCCAGGGCTTTAGCCAAAAACATTCAGTACTTC.

The chain couples TRBV4-3 to TRBJ2-1; possible D gene TRBD1, 5 bases. The V gene lost 0 bases and the J gene lost 1 base, with 13 bases spanning the gap. Germline CDR1 reads LGHNA; CDR2 reads YSLEER. This CDR3 is built from 17 residues. The CDR3 spells CASSQDQGSTSYNEQFF. The CDR3 DNA reads TGCGCCAGCAGCCAAGATCAGGGTAGTACGTCCTACAATGAGCAGTTCTTC.

The J gene is TRBJ1-5, the V gene TRBV7-2; possibly TRBD1 for D (5 bases). Germline values: CDR1 SGHTA, CDR2 FQGNSA. The CDR3 spans 17 residues. V lost 4 bases, J lost 1 base, and 17 bases lay in between. CDR3 coding DNA: TGTGCCAGCAGCTCCCCAGGGCCCCAAATGAGCAATCAGCCCCAGCATTTT. Translated: CASSSPGPQMSNQPQHF.

The J gene is TRBJ2-3, the V gene TRBV18; D not resolved. The V gene's germline CDR1 is KGHSH and CDR2 LQKENI. This CDR3 contains 14 residues. With 3 bases removed from V and 1 base from J, the gap between germline ends came to 8 bases. CDR3 nucleotides: TGTGCCAGCTCACCCCCCCGGGGCACAGATACGCAGTATTTT. Translation: CASSPPRGTDTQYF.

The chain joins TRBV6-5 to TRBJ2-2; the D gene is possibly TRBD2 (6 bases). The germline gives CDR1 MNHEY, CDR2 SVGAGI. The V gene lost 11 bases and the J gene lost 5 bases, with 9 bases spanning the gap. The CDR3 spans 11 residues. The CDR3 DNA reads TGTGCCGCGAGCGGGACCGGGGAGCTGTTTTTT. Protein sequence: CAASGTGELFF.

V is TRBV11-2 and J is TRBJ2-5; maybe TRBD2 (6 bases). The CDR3 runs 13 residues. The V and J ends lost 8 bases and 0 bases respectively, with 10 bases between them. Germline assignment: CDR1 SGHAT and CDR2 FQNNGV. As DNA, the CDR3 is TGTGCCAGCGGAAGCGGGTACCAAGAGACCCAGTACTTC. This sequence encodes CASGSGYQETQYF.

This chain links TRBV5-6 with TRBJ1-2, with 10 bases that match TRBD1. V shed 0 bases and J 7 bases; nucleotides not matched to a gene: 6. Germline CDR1 reads SGHDT; CDR2 reads YYEEEE. This CDR3 has 15 residues. In DNA form, the CDR3 reads TGTGCCAGCAGCTTGGCGGGACAGGGGAGGTCTGGCTACACCTTC. Its translation: CASSLAGQGRSGYTF. Using reference TRBV5-6 and TRBJ1-2 for the parts outside the CDR3, the full variable domain is DAGVTQSPTHLIKTRGQQVTLRCSPKSGHDTVSWYQQALGQGPQFIFQYYEEEERQRGNFPDRFSGHQFPNYSSELNVNALLLGDSALYLCASSLAGQGRSGYTFGSGTRLTVV.

The chain combines TRBV2 with TRBJ2-7, with 9 bases lining up with TRBD2. Germline V gene data show CDR1 as SNHLY and CDR2 as FYNNEI. The CDR3 is made up of 15 amino acids. After removal of 2 bases from V and 6 bases from J, the junction contained 8 bases not matched to a gene. CDR3 amino acids: CASSESGGPGFEQYF. The CDR3 DNA reads as TGTGCCAGCAGTGAAAGCGGGGGGCCGGGATTCGAGCAGTACTTC.

The chain couples TRBV7-6 to TRBJ2-1; no firm D call. This CDR3 contains 12 residues. Germline-derived CDR1 and CDR2 are SGHVS and FNYEAQ. Between the trimmed V and J ends, which lost 3 bases and 8 bases, there was a span of 8 bases. Written as DNA, the CDR3 is TGTGCCAGCAGCTTTAGGGCTGATGAGCAGTTCTTC. This codes for CASSFRADEQFF.

The gene calls are TRBV6-5 and TRBJ1-1, with 7 bases that match TRBD1. J lost 3 bases, V lost 8 bases, and 12 bases had no gene match. Germline V lookup: CDR1 MNHEY, CDR2 SVGAGI. The CDR3 has 15 amino acids. CDR3 protein: CASLWFRGQDTEAFF. The CDR3 DNA reads TGTGCCAGCCTATGGTTTAGGGGGCAGGACACTGAAGCTTTCTTT.

This clone was recorded only once. The chain has TRBV4-1 and TRBJ1-1; D is uncertain. CDR1 is MGHRA and CDR2 is YSYEKL in the germline V gene. The CDR3 covers 15 residues. Deletions cut 0 bases from V and 4 bases from J, with 12 bases between. The chain's CDR3 is CASSQEGGMGTEAFF. The CDR3, as DNA: TGCGCCAGCAGCCAAGAAGGAGGGATGGGCACTGAAGCTTTCTTT.

CDR3 in DNA: TGTGCCAGCAGTTGGGGGACAGCCGACTATAATTCACCCCTCCACTTT. Its protein product is CASSWGTADYNSPLHF. The chain carries TRBV25-1 and TRBJ1-6; 7 bases match TRBD1. This CDR3 is built from 16 residues. Germline CDR1 is MGHDK and CDR2 is SYGVNS. V lost 5 bases and J lost 3; bases outside the gene matches: 7.

V and J are TRBV5-4 and TRBJ2-2; D might be TRBD2 (6 bases). The germline V and J ends were trimmed by 0 bases and 2 bases, with 11 bases remaining between them. Germline V CDR1 and CDR2: SGHNT, YYREEE (reference sequence). This CDR3 comprises 16 residues. Written as DNA, the CDR3 is TGTGCCAGCAGCTTGGCGGCGGGGATAAACACCGGGGAGCTGTTTTTT. Amino acid sequence: CASSLAAGINTGELFF.

J is TRBJ1-5 and V is TRBV28; D gene ambiguous. Trimming left V 9 bases short and J 0 bases short, with 18 bases between. Germline CDR1 and CDR2: MDHEN and SYDVKM. There are 16 residues in the CDR3. CDR3 DNA sequence: TGTGCCAGTAACACCGATCTTATAGATAGCAATCAGCCCCAGCATTTT. It codes for CASNTDLIDSNQPQHF.

J is TRBJ1-3 and V is TRBV4-2, with D perhaps TRBD1 (5 bases). Trimming took 6 bases from V and 0 from J, leaving 12 bases between them. Germline lookup yields CDR1 LGHNA and CDR2 YNFKEQ. The CDR3 is 15 residues long. CDR3: CASSPTVTSGNTIYF. In DNA form, the CDR3 reads TGTGCCAGCAGTCCGACAGTCACCTCTGGAAACACCATATATTTT.